This T cell receptor (beta chain) is drawn from a study of shared clonotypes between healthy human individuals. For the study at large: The plates for each donor numbered three CD4 naive, three CD4 memory, two CD8 naive and one CD8 memory.

Germline V gives CDR1 SGHRS, CDR2 YFSETQ. V gave up 0 bases and J gave up 0 bases, with 6 bases separating them. This CDR3 has 15 amino acids. Study observations and caveats: Larger richness was generally estimated for naive than memory subsets.

Using immunoSEQ multiplex PCR, the repertoire was profiled, and TCRdb retains in-frame clones only, with some absent. The sample gives more than 2 million clones, approximately 94% of which show up once; more than 0.95% is in the top ten. With regard to this clone: Its antigen is undetermined.

CD45RO-negative, CCR7-selected cells formed the naive CD8 fraction, which excluded terminally differentiated effector memory CD45RA+ cells. Every one of the donors was a Caucasian adult that lived in Nashville, Tennessee. V is TRBV5-1 and J is TRBJ2-2; D remains unclear. The receptor was derived from a man aged 18-30 years in good health. The sample taken for sequencing was naive CD8+ T cells sorted from blood. CDR3 nucleotides: TGCGCCAGCAGCTTGGATGAGCCGAACACCGGGGAGCTGTTTTTT. Protein: CASSLDEPNTGELFF.